This T cell receptor beta chain was captured by sequencing in a study of human T cells and chemical hapten exposure. For the study at large: Patients had diphenylcyclopropenone applied to the scalp weekly throughout the approximately 24-week study. The patients were mostly female; they had alopecia areata, totalis or universalis.

Sample time point: patch test 3, about 24 weeks after DPC sensitization. The sample's treatment: therapeutic diphenylcyclopropenone sensitization with weekly scalp DPC. From the RACE reads, TCRdb called clonotypes with MiXCR, one entry per CDR3 protein. The sample gives under 200,000 distinct CDR3 sequences, around 30% of which show up once; around 1.9% is in the top ten. This clonotype was recorded at least ten times. The clonotype was recovered from a woman in her late teens or twenties with alopecia areata. Some clones in this sample may be carry-over from other donors' samples. Sequences were derived from whole blood, sampled in connection with sensitization to the hapten diphenylcyclopropenone (DPC).

As DNA, the CDR3 is TGTGCCAGCAGCTTAGGGACCCGTGCAGATACGCAGTATTTT. Translated, it gives CASSLGTRADTQYF. The J gene is TRBJ2-3, the V gene TRBV7-6; D not certain. Trimming shortened V by 1 base and J by 4 bases, and 9 bases separated the two germline ends. Germline CDR1 SGHVS, CDR2 FNYEAQ. The CDR3 length is 14 residues.